The source of this T cell receptor (beta chain) is a study of graft-versus-host responses after intestinal transplantation. Broader study findings: Some GvH clones appeared in ileal mucosa or blood before recipient bone marrow.

Comments on this clone: Antigen: not known.

This CDR3 spans 15 amino acids. Germline CDR1 reads SQVTM; CDR2 reads ANQGSEA. With V trimmed by 4 bases and J by 4 bases, 10 bases remained unmatched. Produced via immunoSEQ multiplex PCR; TCRdb's table is partial and in-frame only. The sample shows about 41,000 clones, approximately 95% of them seen only once. This clonotype was obtained from a human donor who was the organ donor for an intestinal transplant. The starting material was unstimulated CD8+ T cells sorted from spleen or lymph node cells, obtained before transplant. The genes are TRBV29-1 and TRBJ2-1, with TRBD1 matching 7 bases. The DNA for the CDR3 is TGCAGCGTTGTTTTGGTTGGACAGGCTTACAATGAGCAGTTCTTC. This encodes CSVVLVGQAYNEQFF.